A selection of T cell receptor beta chains follows, all from one sample in a study of T cells after yellow fever vaccination. TCRdb called the 5' RACE reads again in MiXCR, with one record for every CDR3 protein. The top ten clones hold roughly 2.8% of a sample with more than 95,000 distinct CDR3 sequences, roughly 7.9% of them seen once. The source material was CD4+ T cells sorted from PBMCs, sampled 35 to 50 days after the first yellow fever vaccination. These receptors were obtained from a man aged 18-30 years who received the YFV17D yellow fever vaccine. The CDR3 runs from the conserved cysteine through the conserved F or W. The D gene is left open where the match is weak. The listing skips clone size in some rows; elsewhere it reads once, few, many or a size class.

cdr3_length	clone_size	d_call	v_call	j_call	cdr3_aa	cdr3_nt
12	many	-	TRBV6-2/TRBV6-3	TRBJ1-2	CASSPGTFGYTF	TGTGCCAGCAGTCCGGGGACCTTTGGCTACACCTTC
13	many	-	TRBV18	TRBJ1-5	CASSPPSNQPQHF	TGTGCCAGCTCACCACCCAGCAATCAGCCCCAGCATTTT
15	many	TRBD2	TRBV12-3/TRBV12-4	TRBJ2-3	CASSSTSGSGGTQYF	TGTGCCAGCAGTTCGACTAGCGGCTCGGGTGGTACGCAGTATTTT
13	many	TRBD1	TRBV25-1	TRBJ2-7	CASSEQTGGEQYF	TGTGCCAGCAGTGAGCAGACAGGGGGCGAGCAGTACTTC
12	many	-	TRBV18	TRBJ2-1	CASGGGRNEQFF	TGTGCCAGCGGGGGGGGCCGGAATGAGCAGTTCTTC
13	many	TRBD2	TRBV20-1	TRBJ2-5	CSATQAGKETQYF	TGCAGTGCTACCCAAGCGGGGAAAGAGACCCAGTACTTC
18	-	TRBD1	TRBV30	TRBJ1-1	CAWSAGRSGGCGYTEAFF	TGTGCCTGGAGTGCCGGACGATCAGGGGGCTGCGGGTACACTGAAGCTTTCTTT
15	many	TRBD2	TRBV6-5	TRBJ2-1	CASSYRTSGADEQFF	TGTGCCAGCAGTTACAGGACTAGCGGGGCGGATGAGCAGTTCTTC
16	-	-	TRBV15	TRBJ2-6	CATSTHGAAGANVLTF	TGTGCCACCAGCACCCATGGGGCGGCTGGGGCCAACGTCCTGACTTTC
13	many	TRBD2	TRBV6-2/TRBV6-3	TRBJ2-5	CASRELAKETQYF	TGTGCCAGCAGGGAACTAGCGAAAGAGACCCAGTACTTC
15	many	-	TRBV4-3	TRBJ1-2	CASSQLGGTNYGYTF	TGCGCCAGCAGCCAACTCGGAGGGACTAACTATGGCTACACCTTC
15	many	TRBD2	TRBV5-1	TRBJ2-3	CASSFGAGSTDTQYF	TGCGCCAGCAGCTTCGGAGCGGGGAGCACAGATACGCAGTATTTT
14	many	-	TRBV4-1	TRBJ1-1	CASSQGVENTEAFF	TGCGCCAGCAGCCAAGGGGTGGAGAACACTGAAGCTTTCTTT
14	many	-	TRBV5-1	TRBJ2-5	CASSLGALAETQYF	TGCGCCAGCAGCTTGGGGGCTCTAGCGGAGACCCAGTACTTC
18	many	-	TRBV5-1	TRBJ1-6	CASSLGTQLSSYNSPLHF	TGCGCCAGCAGCTTGGGTACCCAACTAAGCTCCTATAATTCACCCCTCCACTTT
17	many	-	TRBV12-3/TRBV12-4	TRBJ2-2	CASSFLSTAQNTGELFF	TGTGCCAGCAGTTTCTTATCGACAGCTCAGAACACCGGGGAGCTGTTTTTT
19	few	TRBD2	TRBV24-1	TRBJ2-6	CATSDPFLAGGSGANVLTF	TGTGCCACCAGTGATCCTTTTCTAGCGGGGGGGTCAGGGGCCAACGTCCTGACTTTC
14	few	TRBD2	TRBV5-1	TRBJ2-7	CASRPRGDPGEQYF	TGCGCCAGCAGGCCTCGGGGGGATCCAGGCGAGCAGTACTTC
15	few	-	TRBV7-2	TRBJ2-5	CASSPRTGRGETQYF	TGTGCCAGCAGCCCCCGGACAGGGAGGGGAGAGACCCAGTACTTC
16	many	TRBD1	TRBV12-3/TRBV12-4	TRBJ2-6	CASRSDDRAGANVLTF	TGTGCCAGCAGATCGGACGACAGGGCTGGGGCCAACGTCCTGACTTTC
14	-	-	TRBV5-1	TRBJ2-1	CASSPLDRHNEQFF	TGCGCCAGCAGCCCCTTGGACAGACACAATGAGCAGTTCTTC
11	many	-	TRBV12-3/TRBV12-4	TRBJ1-1	CALGGNTEAFF	TGTGCCCTAGGTGGGAACACTGAAGCTTTCTTT
16	few	-	TRBV7-2	TRBJ2-3	CASSPWAAGKTDTQYF	TGTGCCAGCAGCCCCTGGGCCGCGGGGAAAACAGATACGCAGTATTTT
12	many	-	TRBV20-1	TRBJ2-3	CSASSRQRTQYF	TGCAGTGCTAGTTCGCGACAGAGAACGCAGTATTTT
14	many	-	TRBV6-1	TRBJ1-5	CASSDGRNNQPQHF	TGTGCCAGCAGCGACGGACGGAACAATCAGCCCCAGCATTTT
14	many	-	TRBV10-3	TRBJ2-7	CATLMGGGGYEQYF	TGTGCCACCCTAATGGGGGGCGGCGGCTACGAGCAGTACTTC
16	-	-	TRBV12-3/TRBV12-4	TRBJ1-2	CASSFSRGTANYGYTF	TGTGCCAGCAGTTTCTCCCGGGGGACTGCTAACTATGGCTACACCTTC
14	many	TRBD2	TRBV20-1	TRBJ2-5	CSATLGTSGGTQYF	TGCAGTGCGACTCTGGGGACTAGCGGGGGGACCCAGTACTTC
17	many	TRBD1	TRBV15	TRBJ1-5	CATSRGLDRGLGQPQHF	TGTGCCACCAGCAGAGGACTAGACAGGGGGTTGGGACAGCCCCAGCATTTT
14	few	-	TRBV3-1	TRBJ2-7	CASSDTGTSHEQYF	TGTGCCAGCAGCGACACCGGGACATCCCACGAGCAGTACTTC
13	many	TRBD2	TRBV5-1	TRBJ2-4	CASSSGGLNIQYF	TGCGCCAGCAGCTCGGGAGGGTTGAACATTCAGTACTTC
15	many	TRBD2	TRBV15	TRBJ2-3	CATSIPGGARDTQYF	TGTGCCACCAGCATACCCGGGGGGGCGCGGGATACGCAGTATTTT
14	many	-	TRBV5-1	TRBJ2-3	CASSPDVSTDTQYF	TGCGCCAGCAGCCCGGATGTCTCCACAGATACGCAGTATTTT
14	many	TRBD1	TRBV4-1	TRBJ1-2	CASSTRTGGYGYTF	TGCGCCAGCAGCACCCGGACAGGGGGTTATGGCTACACCTTC
13	many	-	TRBV14	TRBJ2-7	CASSQAGSYEQYF	TGTGCCAGCAGCCAAGCGGGCAGCTACGAGCAGTACTTC
14	-	TRBD1	TRBV10-3	TRBJ2-7	CAISERQGVDEQYF	TGTGCCATCAGTGAGCGACAGGGGGTCGACGAGCAGTACTTC
15	many	TRBD2	TRBV2	TRBJ2-5	CASTWETAGVETQYF	TGTGCCAGCACCTGGGAGACGGCGGGGGTGGAGACCCAGTACTTC
16	many	-	TRBV5-1	TRBJ1-2	CASSRDGLMADYGYTF	TGCGCCAGCAGCCGGGACGGCCTGATGGCGGATTATGGCTACACCTTC
14	many	-	TRBV5-1	TRBJ1-6	CASSSGQDNSPLHF	TGCGCCAGCAGCTCGGGACAAGATAATTCACCCCTCCACTTT
13	many	TRBD2	TRBV20-1	TRBJ2-5	CSAPRRGGETQYF	TGCAGTGCTCCTCGGCGGGGGGGAGAGACCCAGTACTTC
14	few	-	TRBV5-1	TRBJ2-5	CASSITGSRETQYF	TGCGCCAGCAGCATTACAGGGTCTCGGGAGACCCAGTACTTC
16	many	TRBD1	TRBV20-1	TRBJ1-2	CSARDFEAGGNYGYTF	TGCAGTGCTAGAGATTTCGAGGCAGGGGGTAACTATGGCTACACCTTC
15	many	-	TRBV7-3	TRBJ1-1	CASSLMPDGDTEAFF	TGTGCCAGCAGCTTAATGCCTGACGGGGACACTGAAGCTTTCTTT
12	-	-	TRBV5-6	TRBJ2-1	CASSHTYNEQFF	TGTGCCAGCAGCCATACCTACAATGAGCAGTTCTTC
14	many	-	TRBV7-2	TRBJ2-6	CASSPRGGANVLTF	TGTGCCAGCAGCCCTAGGGGGGGGGCCAACGTCCTGACTTTC
13	many	-	TRBV30	TRBJ1-1	CAWSSGAYTEAFF	TGTGCCTGGAGCTCGGGGGCGTACACTGAAGCTTTCTTT
17	many	-	TRBV6-5	TRBJ2-1	CASSYVRSPGPYNEQFF	TGTGCCAGCAGTTACGTTCGCTCCCCCGGACCCTACAATGAGCAGTTCTTC
13	many	TRBD1	TRBV18	TRBJ1-5	CASAGQGNQPQHF	TGTGCCAGCGCCGGACAGGGTAATCAGCCCCAGCATTTT
14	many	-	TRBV4-3	TRBJ2-5	CASSQRGMVETQYF	TGCGCCAGCAGCCAAAGGGGAATGGTCGAGACCCAGTACTTC
13	few	-	TRBV25-1	TRBJ1-2	CASSDPNRAGYTF	TGTGCCAGCAGTGACCCGAACAGGGCCGGCTACACCTTC
14	few	-	TRBV18	TRBJ1-1	CASSGMGRNTEAFF	TGTGCCAGCTCCGGGATGGGACGGAACACTGAAGCTTTCTTT
12	many	-	TRBV5-1	TRBJ2-1	CASSFTGYRQFF	TGCGCCAGCAGCTTTACAGGGTATCGGCAGTTCTTC
14	many	TRBD1	TRBV6-9	TRBJ2-1	CASSSGQGVNEQFF	TGTGCCAGCAGTTCGGGACAGGGGGTTAATGAGCAGTTCTTC
12	many	-	TRBV5-1	TRBJ2-7	CASSLGDYEQYF	TGCGCCAGCAGCTTGGGCGACTACGAGCAGTACTTC